The clone carrying this TCR beta chain was recorded a few times. Its antigen is not identified. TCRdb itself ran the RT-PCR reads through MiXCR, one entry per CDR3 protein. The data hold approximately 490,000 distinct CDR3 sequences, with approximately 7.8% observed a single time. This specimen comes from a study of response to subunit inactivated influenza vaccine. Findings and limits, study-wide: Few new T cells, the authors suggested, are recruited by each seasonal influenza vaccination.

Germline V CDR1 and CDR2: KGHDR, SFDVKD. This CDR3 spans 13 amino acids. Trimming took 3 bases from V and 4 from J, leaving 7 bases between them. The receptor's source is a man between 50 and 75 years old who received an inactivated influenza vaccine. V is TRBV24-1 and J is TRBJ2-3; D not certain. The sample was PBMCs from blood, taken approximately 25 months after vaccination. The CDR3 sequence is CATSDGFADTQYF. CDR3 nucleotide sequence: TGTGCCACCAGTGATGGGTTCGCAGATACGCAGTATTTT.